This T cell receptor (beta chain) originates from a study of blood T cell repertoires in COVID-19. Study background: T cells, B-cell-depleted T cells, or PBMCs supplied cDNA or gDNA.

Sequencing was performed with immunoSEQ multiplex PCR; in TCRdb, only in-frame clones are kept and a portion is missing. The sample shows about 310,000 clones, roughly 91% of them seen only once. CDR1 is LNHNV, CDR2 YYDKDF, per germline (reference sequence). The V and J ends lost 8 bases and 4 bases respectively, with 23 bases between them. CDR3 length: 16 residues. The source material was PBMCs or T cells enriched from blood (not recorded which). The receptor was isolated from a woman aged 25 to 39 who had recovered from COVID-19. The chain couples TRBV15 to TRBJ1-1; D remains ambiguous. Here the CDR3 DNA reads TGTGCCACCTTGCGAGAGGGTGGTGTCCTCGCCACTGAAGCTTTCTTT. It codes for CATLREGGVLATEAFF. The whole variable domain, remainder taken from reference TRBV15 and TRBJ1-1, is DAMVIQNPRYQVTQFGKPVTLSCSQTLNHNVMYWYQQKSSQAPKLLFHYYDKDFNNEADTPDNFQSRRPNTSFCFLDIRSPGLGDTAMYLCATLREGGVLATEAFFGQGTRLTVV.